This T cell receptor (beta chain) was identified during a study of blood T cell repertoires in COVID-19. This CDR3 is built from 18 residues. Germline V gives CDR1 MDHEN, CDR2 SYDVKM. V was pared by 3 bases and J by 2 bases, with 20 bases between. Original processing methods: Reference gene primer amplification gave estimated nucleated cell counts. Produced via immunoSEQ multiplex PCR; TCRdb's table is partial and in-frame only. That table supplies the V and J calls and clone size; D and trimming were determined from the DNA. The profile covers around 400,000 clones, with around 87% appearing a single time and about 2.3% taken by the ten largest.

The sequenced sample was peripheral blood. This TCR was sampled from a woman aged 55-70 years with COVID-19, enrolled during active disease. J is TRBJ2-1 and V is TRBV28; the D gene is possibly TRBD2 (7 bases). The CDR3 sequence: CASSLGVGGGLTYNEQFF. CDR3 nucleotides: TGTGCCAGCAGTTTGGGGGTTGGCGGGGGCCTTACCTACAATGAGCAGTTCTTC.